A single sample gave rise to the 24 T cell receptor beta chains below, sequenced in a study of long-term antiretroviral therapy in people with HIV. The assay, immunoSEQ v3.0, was run at survey level. TCRdb's table, derived via immunoSEQ multiplex PCR, lists solely in-frame clones and lacks some. The data contain 17,000 or so clones, roughly four fifths of them singletons. Material: unsorted PBMCs, obtained 0.3 years after starting antiretroviral therapy. The receptors were gathered from a young man with HIV.

J is TRBJ1-3 and V is TRBV6-1; D is possibly TRBD1 (5 bases). Germline lookup yields CDR1 MNHNS and CDR2 SASEGT. The CDR3 runs to 15 residues. V shed 6 bases and J shed 1 base, with 13 bases lying between them. CDR3 coding DNA: TGTGCCAGCAGGGGGTTTCAGGGTTCTGGAAACACCATATATTTT. Its translation is CASRGFQGSGNTIYF.

V gene TRBV30 combines with J gene TRBJ1-3, with D possibly being TRBD1 (5 bases). The germline V gene has CDR1 GTSNPN and CDR2 SVGIG (reference sequence). The CDR3 totals 17 residues. The V gene lost 2 bases and the J gene lost 4 bases, with 21 bases spanning the gap. CDR3: CAWSQNLGGTSGNTIYF. In DNA, the CDR3 is TGTGCCTGGAGTCAAAATTTAGGCGGGACGTCCGGAAACACCATATATTTT.

This chain connects TRBV4-1 to TRBJ2-3; D not resolved. V gave up 4 bases and J gave up 0 bases, with 8 bases separating them. The CDR3 is made up of 14 amino acids. Germline V CDR1 and CDR2: MGHRA, YSYEKL. CDR3 nucleotide sequence: TGCGCCAGCAGCCCCGCCGACAGCACAGATACGCAGTATTTT. The encoded protein is CASSPADSTDTQYF.

The V gene is TRBV29-1, the J gene TRBJ2-2; D perhaps matches TRBD1 (5 bases). The germline V gene has CDR1 SQVTM and CDR2 ANQGSEA. V was pared by 6 bases and J by 4 bases, with 12 bases between. The CDR3 is 13 amino acids. This CDR3 is CSVRADITGELFF. The CDR3, as DNA: TGCAGCGTCAGGGCGGATATCACCGGGGAGCTGTTTTTT.

V is TRBV7-8 and J is TRBJ1-2; D not certain. Germline assignment: CDR1 SGHVS and CDR2 FQNEAQ. CDR3 size: 16 residues. The V end lost 5 bases, the J end lost 2 bases, and 18 bases lay between the germline ends. The CDR3 DNA sequence: TGTGCCAGCAGCCAAGCGGGCCTGGATCCAAACTATGGCTACACCTTC. Its translation is CASSQAGLDPNYGYTF.

This sequence joins TRBV5-1 and TRBJ1-4; D remains ambiguous. Germline loops: CDR1 SGHRS, CDR2 YFSETQ. V lost 4 bases and J lost 8, with 12 bases in between. CDR3 size: 13 residues. The CDR3 loop is CASSIQEGEKLFF. The CDR3, as DNA: TGCGCCAGCAGCATCCAGGAGGGCGAAAAACTGTTTTTT.

The chain couples TRBV4-1 to TRBJ1-4; no firm D call. Germline lookup yields CDR1 MGHRA and CDR2 YSYEKL. The CDR3 loop spans 11 amino acids. Trimming removed 4 bases from V and 8 bases from J, with 5 bases in between. The CDR3 reads CASSLYEKLFF. The CDR3 nucleotides read TGCGCCAGCAGCCTTTACGAAAAACTGTTTTTT.

The V and J genes are TRBV4-2 and TRBJ1-4; D is perhaps TRBD1 (5 bases). The CDR3 length is 16 residues. Trimming shortened V by 0 bases and J by 6 bases, and 14 bases separated the two germline ends. CDR1 and CDR2 (germline): LGHNA, YNFKEQ. The CDR3 DNA reads as TGTGCCAGCAGCCAAGATCCCCAAGGGGATGATGAAAAACTGTTTTTT. Amino acids: CASSQDPQGDDEKLFF.

This chain links TRBV30 with TRBJ2-3; TRBD1 or TRBD2 may be the D gene (5 bases each). Looked up from germline, CDR1 is GTSNPN and CDR2 is SVGIG (reference sequence). V was shortened by 2 bases and J by 6 bases, with 9 bases between the two germline ends. The CDR3 totals 12 residues. The CDR3 DNA reads as TGTGCCTGGAGTATGGGGACCGATACGCAGTATTTT. It encodes CAWSMGTDTQYF.

This clone appeared a single time. V gene TRBV5-1 combines with J gene TRBJ1-2, with unresolved D. CDR3 length equals 14 residues. Trimming pared 3 bases from V and 5 bases from J, leaving 14 bases between. Germline V gene sequence: CDR1 SGHRS, CDR2 YFSETQ. The CDR3 loop is CASSSPSELYGYTF. The CDR3 nucleotides are TGCGCCAGCAGCTCCCCTTCAGAGTTATATGGCTACACCTTC.

The rearrangement joins TRBV9 to TRBJ2-5; TRBD2 matches at 9 bases. Germline CDR1 reads SGDLS; CDR2 reads YYNGEE. J lost 4 bases, V lost 2 bases, and 3 bases had no gene match. This CDR3 comprises 14 residues. CDR3 in DNA: TGTGCCAGCAGCGTTTCAGCGGGAGGAGAGACCCAGTACTTC. Amino acid sequence: CASSVSAGGETQYF.

This chain links TRBV10-3 with TRBJ2-1; D possibly matches TRBD1 or TRBD2 (6 bases each). The CDR3 has 17 amino acids. CDR1 and CDR2 (germline): ENHRY, SYGVKD. With 0 bases removed from V and 0 bases from J, the gap between germline ends came to 12 bases. The DNA of the CDR3 is TGTGCCATCAGTGAGTCGCTGGGGGGCAGCTCCTACAATGAGCAGTTCTTC. It codes for CAISESLGGSSYNEQFF.

The chain uses TRBV9 and TRBJ2-2, with 9 bases fitting TRBD2. Trimming cost V 2 bases and J 2 bases; bases outside gene matches: 1. Germline V gene sequence: CDR1 SGDLS, CDR2 YYNGEE. This CDR3 has 15 residues. This CDR3 reads CASSVSGGNTGELFF. CDR3 sequence (DNA): TGTGCCAGCAGCGTTAGCGGGGGAAACACCGGGGAGCTGTTTTTT.

The chain uses TRBV9 and TRBJ1-1; unclear D gene. Germline CDR1 reads SGDLS; CDR2 reads YYNGEE. V was clipped by 5 bases and J by 7 bases, with 15 bases between them. This CDR3 has 13 amino acids. DNA for the CDR3: TGTGCCAGCAGTGAACCAGGAAATCTTGAAGCTTTCTTT. As protein: CASSEPGNLEAFF.

This sequence joins TRBV9 and TRBJ2-2; the D gene is possibly TRBD1 (5 bases). Germline-derived CDR1 and CDR2 are SGDLS and YYNGEE. This CDR3 is 18 amino acids long. V lost 3 bases and J 1 base, leaving 19 bases between the germline ends. The CDR3 region has the DNA TGTGCCAGCAGCGCAATCCCCAGCAGGGTTTTGAACACCGGGGAGCTGTTTTTT. Residues: CASSAIPSRVLNTGELFF.

This clone was recorded a few times. The chain carries TRBV16 and TRBJ1-6, with 7 bases that match TRBD1. Germline values: CDR1 KGHSY, CDR2 FQNENV. The trim removed 4 bases at V and 17 bases at J, leaving 14 bases unmatched. CDR3 size: 14 residues. In nucleotides, the CDR3 is TGTGCCAGCAGCCCACCGCCGACAGGGACACGAGTCCACTTT. Its translation is CASSPPPTGTRVHF.

This clone showed up just once. The genes are TRBV29-1 and TRBJ1-1, with D uncertain. The CDR3 runs 13 residues. Germline CDR1 reads SQVTM; CDR2 reads ANQGSEA. Between the trimmed V and J ends, which lost 3 bases and 1 base, there was a span of 9 bases. This CDR3 reads CSVDWAENTEAFF. The CDR3 DNA is TGCAGCGTTGACTGGGCAGAGAACACTGAAGCTTTCTTT.

The V gene is TRBV19, the J gene TRBJ1-6; 8 bases map to TRBD1. Trimming at V came to 2 bases and at J to 8 bases, leaving 8 bases not matched to a gene. The CDR3 is 16 residues long. CDR1 and CDR2 (germline): LNHDA, SQIVND (reference sequence). CDR3 sequence: CASSILLQGADSPLHF. The DNA of the CDR3 is TGTGCCAGTAGTATATTGTTGCAGGGGGCGGATTCACCCCTCCACTTT. The full variable domain, rest sourced from reference TRBV19 and TRBJ1-6, is DGGITQSPKYLFRKEGQNVTLSCEQNLNHDAMYWYRQDPGQGLRLIYYSQIVNDFQKGDIAEGYSVSREKKESFPLTVTSAQKNPTAFYLCASSILLQGADSPLHFGNGTRLTVT.

The chain combines TRBV9 with TRBJ1-2; D call uncertain. CDR1 SGDLS and CDR2 YYNGEE come from the germline V gene. The V and J ends lost 3 bases and 8 bases respectively, with 8 bases between them. The CDR3 covers 11 residues. CDR3 region: CASSGGRGYTF. The CDR3 DNA sequence: TGTGCCAGCAGCGGCGGAAGAGGCTACACCTTC.

This chain uses TRBV27 with TRBJ1-2; TRBD1 is a possible D gene (6 bases). There are 16 residues in the CDR3. Per germline, CDR1 MNHEY and CDR2 SMNVEV (reference sequence). The V end lost 10 bases, the J end lost 1 base, and 22 bases lay between the germline ends. The CDR3 DNA follows: TGTGCCACCCTTTCGGGGCGGGACACCGTTAACTATGGCTACACCTTC. This encodes CATLSGRDTVNYGYTF.

This rearrangement joins TRBV28 to TRBJ1-4; D unclear. Germline V CDR1 and CDR2: MDHEN, SYDVKM. Trimming shortened V by 2 bases and J by 6 bases, and 10 bases separated the two germline ends. The CDR3 spans 14 residues. The CDR3 is CASSLRKRDEKLFF. In nucleotides, the CDR3 is TGTGCCAGCAGTTTAAGAAAAAGGGATGAAAAACTGTTTTTT.

The gene calls are TRBV27 and TRBJ1-5; tentatively, D is TRBD1 (5 bases). Between the trimmed V and J ends, which lost 6 bases and 6 bases, there was a span of 15 bases. Germline assignment: CDR1 MNHEY and CDR2 SMNVEV (reference sequence). This CDR3 has 14 amino acids. CDR3 sequence: CASSAYQGSQPQHF. For the CDR3, the DNA is TGTGCCAGCAGCGCTTATCAGGGTTCTCAGCCCCAGCATTTT.

This chain links TRBV7-9 with TRBJ2-1; TRBD2 might be the D (6 bases). CDR1 and CDR2 from the germline V gene are SEHNR and FQNEAQ (reference sequence). Trimming took 5 bases from V and 9 from J, leaving 20 bases between them. There are 15 residues in the CDR3. The CDR3: CASSPAGSSRGEQFF. CDR3 nucleotide sequence: TGTGCCAGCAGCCCCGCGGGATCCTCGCGTGGTGAGCAGTTCTTC.

The genes are TRBV19 and TRBJ2-1; D is perhaps TRBD2 (6 bases). This CDR3 has 12 amino acids. V lost 6 bases and J lost 6, with 9 bases in between. Looked up from germline, CDR1 is LNHDA and CDR2 is SQIVND (reference sequence). The CDR3 DNA reads as TGTGCCAGTAGCACGGGGGTCAATGAGCAGTTCTTC. Encoded protein: CASSTGVNEQFF.